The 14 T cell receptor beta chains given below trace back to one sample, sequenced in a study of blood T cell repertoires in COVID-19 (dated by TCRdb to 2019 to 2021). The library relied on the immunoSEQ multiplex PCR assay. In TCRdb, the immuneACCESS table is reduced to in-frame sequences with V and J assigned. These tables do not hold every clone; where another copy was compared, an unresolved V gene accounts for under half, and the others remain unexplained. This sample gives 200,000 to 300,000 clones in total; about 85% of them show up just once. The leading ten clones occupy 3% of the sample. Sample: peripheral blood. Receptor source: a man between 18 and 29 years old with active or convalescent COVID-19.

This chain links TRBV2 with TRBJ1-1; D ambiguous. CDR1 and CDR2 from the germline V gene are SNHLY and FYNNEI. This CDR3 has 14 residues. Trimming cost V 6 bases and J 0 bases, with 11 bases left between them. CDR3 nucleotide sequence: TGTGCCAGCAGCCAGACAATCCTGAACACTGAAGCTTTCTTT. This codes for CASSQTILNTEAFF. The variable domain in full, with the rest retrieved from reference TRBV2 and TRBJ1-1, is EPEVTQTPSHQVTQMGQEVILRCVPISNHLYFYWYRQILGQKVEFLVSFYNNEISEKSEIFDDQFSVERPDGSNFTLKIRSTKLEDSAMYFCASSQTILNTEAFFGQGTRLTVV.

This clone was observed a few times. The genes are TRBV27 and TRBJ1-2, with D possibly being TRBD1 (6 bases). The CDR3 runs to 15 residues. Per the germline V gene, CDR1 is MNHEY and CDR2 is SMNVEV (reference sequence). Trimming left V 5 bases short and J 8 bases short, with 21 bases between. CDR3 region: CASSPTSTGSQGYTF. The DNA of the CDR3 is TGTGCCAGCAGTCCTACTTCCACAGGGTCCCAAGGCTACACCTTC.

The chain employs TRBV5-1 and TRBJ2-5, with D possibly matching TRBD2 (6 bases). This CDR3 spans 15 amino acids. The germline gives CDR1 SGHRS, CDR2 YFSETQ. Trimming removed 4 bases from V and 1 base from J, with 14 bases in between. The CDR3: CASSSGSTSQETQYF. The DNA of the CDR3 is TGCGCCAGCAGCAGCGGCTCGACTAGCCAAGAGACCCAGTACTTC.

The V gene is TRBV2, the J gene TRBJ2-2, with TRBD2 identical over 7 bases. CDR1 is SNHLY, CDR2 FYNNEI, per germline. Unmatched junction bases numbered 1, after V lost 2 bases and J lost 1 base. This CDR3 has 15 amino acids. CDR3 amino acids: CASSESSGNTGELFF. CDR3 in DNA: TGTGCCAGCAGTGAATCTAGCGGGAACACCGGGGAGCTGTTTTTT.

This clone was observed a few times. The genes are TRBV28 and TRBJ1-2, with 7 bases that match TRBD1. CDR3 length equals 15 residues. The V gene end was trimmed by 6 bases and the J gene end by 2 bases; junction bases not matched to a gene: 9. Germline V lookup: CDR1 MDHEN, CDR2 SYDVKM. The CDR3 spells CASRDRDSFNYGYTF. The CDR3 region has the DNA TGTGCCAGCAGGGACCGGGACAGCTTCAACTATGGCTACACCTTC.

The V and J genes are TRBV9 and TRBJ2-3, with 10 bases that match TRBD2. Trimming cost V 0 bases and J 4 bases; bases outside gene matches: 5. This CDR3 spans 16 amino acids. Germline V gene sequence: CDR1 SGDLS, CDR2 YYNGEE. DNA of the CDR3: TGTGCCAGCAGCGTAGACGTCGGACTAGCGGCAGATACGCAGTATTTT. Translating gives CASSVDVGLAADTQYF.

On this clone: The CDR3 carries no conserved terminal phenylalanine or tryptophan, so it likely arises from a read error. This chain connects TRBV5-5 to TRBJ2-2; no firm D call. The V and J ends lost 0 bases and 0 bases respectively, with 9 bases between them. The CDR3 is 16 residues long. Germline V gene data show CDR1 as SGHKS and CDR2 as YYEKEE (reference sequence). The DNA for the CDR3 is TGTGCCAGCAGCTTGGAGGTCAGATCGAACACCGGGGAGCTGTTTTCT. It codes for CASSLEVRSNTGELFS.

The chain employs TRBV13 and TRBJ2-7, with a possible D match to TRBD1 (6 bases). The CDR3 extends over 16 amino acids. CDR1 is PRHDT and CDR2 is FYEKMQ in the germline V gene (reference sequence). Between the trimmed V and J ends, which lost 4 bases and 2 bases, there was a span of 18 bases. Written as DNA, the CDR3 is TGTGCCAGCAGCTCGGGACAAGCCGATATAACCTACGAGCAGTACTTC. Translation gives CASSSGQADITYEQYF.

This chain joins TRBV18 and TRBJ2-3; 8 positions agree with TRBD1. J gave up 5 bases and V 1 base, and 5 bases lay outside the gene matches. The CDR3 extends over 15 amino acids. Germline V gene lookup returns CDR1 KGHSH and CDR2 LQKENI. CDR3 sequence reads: CASSPRAGGGDTQYF. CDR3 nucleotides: TGTGCCAGCTCACCACGGGCAGGGGGCGGAGATACGCAGTATTTT.

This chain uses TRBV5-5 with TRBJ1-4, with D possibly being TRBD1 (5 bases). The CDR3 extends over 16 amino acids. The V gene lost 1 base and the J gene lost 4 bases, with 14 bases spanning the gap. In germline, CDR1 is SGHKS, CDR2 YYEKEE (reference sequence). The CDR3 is CASSLIKGPGNEKLFF. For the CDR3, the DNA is TGTGCCAGCAGCTTGATTAAGGGGCCCGGTAATGAAAAACTGTTTTTT.

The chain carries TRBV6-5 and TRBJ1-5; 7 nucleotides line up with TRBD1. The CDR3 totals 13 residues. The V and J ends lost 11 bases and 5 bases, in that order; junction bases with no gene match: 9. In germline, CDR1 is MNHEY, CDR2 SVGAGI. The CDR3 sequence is CAAAKTGDQPQHF. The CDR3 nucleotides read TGTGCCGCAGCCAAAACAGGGGATCAGCCCCAGCATTTT.

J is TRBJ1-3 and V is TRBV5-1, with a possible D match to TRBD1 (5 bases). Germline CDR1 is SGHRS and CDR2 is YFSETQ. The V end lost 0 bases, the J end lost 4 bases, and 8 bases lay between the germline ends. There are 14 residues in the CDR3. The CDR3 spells CASSLESGGNTIYF. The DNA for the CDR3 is TGCGCCAGCAGCTTGGAGTCAGGGGGAAACACCATATATTTT.

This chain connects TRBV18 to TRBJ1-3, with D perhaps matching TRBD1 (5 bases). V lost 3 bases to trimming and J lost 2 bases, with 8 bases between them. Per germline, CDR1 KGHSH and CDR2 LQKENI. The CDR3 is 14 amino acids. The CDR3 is CASSPAGAGNTIYF. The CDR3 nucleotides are TGTGCCAGCTCACCTGCGGGGGCTGGAAACACCATATATTTT.

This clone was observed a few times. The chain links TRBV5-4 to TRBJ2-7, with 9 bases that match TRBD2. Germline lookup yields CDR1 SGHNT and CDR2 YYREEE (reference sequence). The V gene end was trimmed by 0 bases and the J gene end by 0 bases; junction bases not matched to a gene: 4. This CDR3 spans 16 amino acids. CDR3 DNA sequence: TGTGCCAGCAGCTTGGGTAGCGGGAGCCCCTCCTACGAGCAGTACTTC. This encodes CASSLGSGSPSYEQYF.